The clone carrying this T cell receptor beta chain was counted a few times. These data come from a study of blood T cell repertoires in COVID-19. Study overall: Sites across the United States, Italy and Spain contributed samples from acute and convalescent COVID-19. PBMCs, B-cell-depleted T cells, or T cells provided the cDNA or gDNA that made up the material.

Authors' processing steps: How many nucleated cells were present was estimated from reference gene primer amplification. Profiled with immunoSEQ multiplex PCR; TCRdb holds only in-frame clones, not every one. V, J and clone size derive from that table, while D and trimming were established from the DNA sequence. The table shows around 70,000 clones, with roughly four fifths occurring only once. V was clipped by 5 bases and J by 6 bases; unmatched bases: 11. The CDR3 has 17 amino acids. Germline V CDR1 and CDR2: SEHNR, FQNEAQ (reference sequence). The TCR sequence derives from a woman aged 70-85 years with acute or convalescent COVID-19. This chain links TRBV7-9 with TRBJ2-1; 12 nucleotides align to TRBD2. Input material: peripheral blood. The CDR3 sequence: CASSLPATSGGPNEQFF. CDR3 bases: TGTGCCAGCAGCCTCCCTGCGACTAGCGGGGGCCCCAATGAGCAGTTCTTC.